This T cell receptor beta chain is from a study of OX40 agonist ivuxolimab in advanced cancers. Background on the study: Patients got intravenous ivuxolimab at 0.01 to 10 mg/kg every 2 weeks. General study findings and limits: CD4+ and CD8+ T cells in blood underwent clonal expansion by week 6 at 0.1 to 3.0 mg/kg. Mean expanded clone counts were higher in CD8+ than CD4+ T cells.

Regarding this clone: Antigen unknown.

Produced via immunoSEQ multiplex PCR; TCRdb's table is partial and in-frame only. Among tens of thousands of clones listed, 89% were seen once. The CDR3 spans 11 residues. Germline V gene data show CDR1 as SQVTM and CDR2 as ANQGSEA. V lost 7 bases, J lost 4 bases, and 10 bases lay in between. The TCR comes from an adult with an advanced solid tumor such as melanoma, head and neck, liver or kidney cancer. The chain joins TRBV29-1 to TRBJ2-5; D possibly corresponds to TRBD2 (6 bases). Material: CD4+ or CD8+ T cells sorted from blood, obtained in a trial of the OX40 agonist ivuxolimab. The CDR3 protein is CSGAGPETQYF. The CDR3 DNA reads TGCAGCGGAGCGGGTCCAGAGACCCAGTACTTC.